This T cell receptor beta chain was sequenced for a study of early T cells in non-severe SARS-CoV-2 infection. This clonotype was seen repeatedly, ten times or more. Germline V CDR1 and CDR2: SEHNR, FQNEAQ (reference sequence). V lost 5 bases and J 3 bases, leaving 11 bases between the germline ends. CDR3 length equals 15 residues. One entry per CDR3 protein results from TCRdb running MiXCR on the 5' RACE reads. The table includes 50,000 or so distinct CDR3 sequences, around 4% detected once. The chain carries TRBV7-9 and TRBJ2-6; D is ambiguous. Sequenced: whole blood. The receptor comes from an adult who was a healthcare worker with PCR-confirmed SARS-CoV-2 infection or an uninfected control (not recorded which). CDR3 DNA sequence: TGTGCCAGCAGCCCGCCTAGGGTTGGGGCCAACGTCCTGACTTTC. Protein: CASSPPRVGANVLTF. Complete variable domain (other parts from reference TRBV7-9 and TRBJ2-6): DTGVSQNPRHKITKRGQNVTFRCDPISEHNRLYWYRQTLGQGPEFLTYFQNEAQLEKSRLLSDRFSAERPKGSFSTLEIQRTEQGDSAMYLCASSPPRVGANVLTFGAGSRLTVL.